Following are 27 T cell receptor beta chains from one sample sequenced in a study of T cell responses to AZD1222 COVID-19 vaccine. Sequencing was performed with immunoSEQ multiplex PCR; in TCRdb, only in-frame clones are kept and a portion is missing. The table lists some 150,000 clones, 90% of them singletons. The starting material was peripheral blood, obtained 28 days after the second AZD1222 dose. All receptors derive from an adult who received the AZD1222 COVID-19 vaccine.

The CDR3 reads CASSSVREKLFF. The CDR3 nucleotides are TGTGCCAGCAGCTCAGTCCGAGAAAAACTGTTTTTT. The V gene is TRBV7-9, the J gene TRBJ1-4; D remains unclear. This CDR3 is built from 12 residues. Germline V gene data show CDR1 as SEHNR and CDR2 as FQNEAQ (reference sequence). The V end lost 4 bases, the J end lost 8 bases, and 8 bases lay between the germline ends.

The chain carries TRBV7-9 and TRBJ1-1; 9 bases map to TRBD1. Germline V CDR1 and CDR2: SEHNR, FQNEAQ (reference sequence). The CDR3 runs 16 residues. V lost 4 bases to trimming and J lost 6 bases; unmatched junction nucleotides: 12. CDR3: CASSYHRGPSSAEAFF. For the CDR3, the DNA is TGTGCCAGCAGCTACCACAGGGGGCCAAGTTCCGCTGAAGCTTTCTTT.

The genes are TRBV18 and TRBJ1-1; tentative D call: TRBD1 (6 bases). V shed 2 bases and J shed 5 bases, with 9 bases lying between them. This CDR3 is built from 13 residues. Germline V lookup: CDR1 KGHSH, CDR2 LQKENI. This CDR3 reads CASSPATGTEAFF. The CDR3 nucleotides are TGTGCCAGCTCACCAGCAACAGGGACTGAAGCTTTCTTT.

The rearrangement uses TRBV13 and TRBJ1-1; no firm D call. CDR1 PRHDT and CDR2 FYEKMQ come from the germline V gene (reference sequence). Trimming stripped 2 bases from V and 1 base from J, with 11 bases between. This CDR3 is 15 amino acids long. The CDR3 nucleotides read TGTGCCAGCAGCTTAAAATTAATTGCGAACACTGAAGCTTTCTTT. It translates to CASSLKLIANTEAFF.

The chain combines TRBV24-1 with TRBJ2-7; D unresolved. V was trimmed by 2 bases and J by 1 base, leaving 5 bases between them. This CDR3 has 13 residues. In germline, CDR1 is KGHDR, CDR2 SFDVKD. The chain's CDR3 is CATSDYGSYEQYF. Here the CDR3 DNA reads TGTGCCACCAGTGATTACGGATCCTACGAGCAGTACTTC.

The chain combines TRBV4-1 with TRBJ1-2, with D unclear. Germline V lookup: CDR1 MGHRA, CDR2 YSYEKL. Trimming pared 0 bases from V and 3 bases from J, leaving 5 bases between. The CDR3 contains 13 residues. CDR3 DNA: TGCGCCAGCAGCCAAGAGGGTCACTATGGCTACACCTTC. Translation: CASSQEGHYGYTF.

The chain carries TRBV27 and TRBJ2-2; 10 nucleotides align to TRBD2. The junction had 1 base not matched to a gene; V was cut back by 2 bases and J by 4 bases. The CDR3 contains 15 residues. In germline, CDR1 is MNHEY, CDR2 SMNVEV (reference sequence). DNA of the CDR3: TGTGCCAGCAGTTTAGTAGCGGGAGGCACCGGGGAGCTGTTTTTT. Protein: CASSLVAGGTGELFF.

This sequence joins TRBV12-3 or TRBV12-4 and TRBJ1-2, with D unresolved. Trimming took 10 bases from V and 8 from J, leaving 14 bases between them. The CDR3 covers 11 residues. The CDR3 spells CAIRESGGYTF. The CDR3 DNA is TGTGCCATCCGGGAGTCGGGCGGCTACACCTTC.

J is TRBJ1-1 and V is TRBV5-5, with 9 positions matching TRBD1. The germline V gene has CDR1 SGHKS and CDR2 YYEKEE (reference sequence). The CDR3 has 16 amino acids. V lost 0 bases to trimming and J lost 6 bases; unmatched junction nucleotides: 9. CDR3 region: CASSLAGTGSRAEAFF. The CDR3 bases are TGTGCCAGCAGCTTGGCCGGGACAGGGAGTAGGGCTGAAGCTTTCTTT.

This chain links TRBV12-3 or TRBV12-4 with TRBJ2-3; TRBD1 might be the D (6 bases). The CDR3 is made up of 12 amino acids. The V and J ends lost 5 bases and 6 bases respectively, with 9 bases between them. CDR3 residues: CASSLRGDTQYF. DNA for the CDR3: TGTGCCAGCAGTCTAAGGGGGGATACGCAGTATTTT.

The chain uses TRBV2 and TRBJ2-3, with 11 bases that match TRBD1. V lost 6 bases and J lost 2; bases outside the gene matches: 4. Germline V gives CDR1 SNHLY, CDR2 FYNNEI. The CDR3 length is 15 residues. In nucleotides, the CDR3 is TGTGCCAGCAGGGGACAGGGGGGCCTCACAGATACGCAGTATTTT. This translates into CASRGQGGLTDTQYF.

This chain joins TRBV19 and TRBJ2-7, with 7 bases lining up with TRBD1. Per germline, CDR1 LNHDA and CDR2 SQIVND (reference sequence). The ends lost 1 base at V and 0 bases at J; junction bases unmatched: 6. The CDR3 is made up of 16 amino acids. CDR3 sequence reads: CASSIGGTESSYEQYF. CDR3 bases: TGTGCCAGTAGTATAGGGGGGACAGAGAGCTCCTACGAGCAGTACTTC.

Note on this clone: The junction departs from germline at one end; a sequencing error may be responsible. The chain has TRBV7-3 and TRBJ2-3; D is ambiguous. CDR1 SGHTA and CDR2 FQGTGA come from the germline V gene. The CDR3 covers 13 residues. The CDR3 bases are TGTGCCAGCAGCTTACGCGAGGCAGAAACGCAGTATTTT. Its translation: CASSLREAETQYF.

The chain has TRBV5-8 and TRBJ1-5; D gene ambiguous. Germline-derived CDR1 and CDR2 are SGHTS and YDEGEE. Trimming removed 3 bases at V and 1 base at J, with 14 bases between. The CDR3 contains 16 residues. In DNA, the CDR3 is TGTGCCAGCAGCTATCGAGCGGGAGGGAGCAATCAGCCCCAGCATTTT. Translating gives CASSYRAGGSNQPQHF.

This clone was detected only once. V gene TRBV11-2 combines with J gene TRBJ2-7, with 9 positions matching TRBD1. The CDR3 is made up of 14 amino acids. CDR1 and CDR2 (germline): SGHAT, FQNNGV. V was pared by 3 bases and J by 1 base, with 1 base of the junction left unmatched. The DNA for the CDR3 is TGTGCCAGCAGCTTCGGGACAGGGTCCTACGAGCAGTACTTC. It encodes CASSFGTGSYEQYF.

V usage is TRBV6-5 and J usage is TRBJ1-1; D is uncertain. V lost 0 bases and J 12 bases, leaving 11 bases between the germline ends. This CDR3 contains 12 residues. Germline lookup yields CDR1 MNHEY and CDR2 SVGAGI. The CDR3 nucleotides are TGTGCCAGCAGTTACTCCAAGGATGTCACTTTCTTT. Amino acids: CASSYSKDVTFF.

This chain links TRBV7-9 with TRBJ2-2, with D perhaps matching TRBD1 (5 bases). Germline assignment: CDR1 SEHNR and CDR2 FQNEAQ (reference sequence). Trimming shortened V by 5 bases and J by 8 bases, and 18 bases separated the two germline ends. This CDR3 is 15 amino acids long. As DNA, the CDR3 is TGTGCCAGCAGCACAGGTGTCAAATCCACTGGGGAGCTGTTTTTT. Translation gives CASSTGVKSTGELFF.

V and J are TRBV14 and TRBJ1-2; maybe TRBD1 (5 bases). CDR3 length: 16 amino acids. Germline loops: CDR1 SGHDN, CDR2 FVKESK. The V gene lost 1 base and the J gene lost 8 bases, with 20 bases spanning the gap. CDR3 protein: CASSQGAGHPHIGYTF. The CDR3 coding sequence is TGTGCCAGCAGCCAAGGCGCTGGACATCCCCATATCGGCTACACCTTC.

V and J are TRBV27 and TRBJ2-1, with 7 positions matching TRBD1. The CDR3 is made up of 13 amino acids. V was pared by 5 bases and J by 6 bases, with 4 bases of the junction left unmatched. Germline V lookup: CDR1 MNHEY, CDR2 SMNVEV (reference sequence). DNA of the CDR3: TGTGCCAGCAGTCCAGGGGGTTCCAATGAGCAGTTCTTC. Protein product: CASSPGGSNEQFF.

The V call is TRBV29-1, the J call TRBJ1-2; D is unresolved. The length of the CDR3 is 12 residues. The V and J ends lost 4 bases and 6 bases respectively, with 12 bases between them. The germline gives CDR1 SQVTM, CDR2 ANQGSEA. The CDR3: CSVASKENGYTF. The CDR3 nucleotides are TGCAGCGTTGCGAGCAAGGAAAATGGCTACACCTTC.

This chain connects TRBV7-2 to TRBJ2-1; D is uncertain. CDR1 is SGHTA, CDR2 FQGNSA, per germline. V shed 1 base and J shed 0 bases, with 13 bases lying between them. The CDR3 has 17 residues. CDR3 loop: CASSLDYGRNSYNEQFF. DNA for the CDR3: TGTGCCAGCAGCTTAGACTATGGCCGCAACTCCTACAATGAGCAGTTCTTC.

The chain has TRBV6-6 and TRBJ2-3; 11 bases align to TRBD1. This CDR3 is 17 amino acids long. Looked up from germline, CDR1 is MNHNY and CDR2 is SVGAGI (reference sequence). The V gene end was trimmed by 5 bases and the J gene end by 2 bases; junction bases not matched to a gene: 9. CDR3 loop: CASSLRGQGVLTDTQYF. For the CDR3, the DNA is TGTGCCAGCAGTCTTAGGGGACAGGGGGTCCTCACAGATACGCAGTATTTT.

The gene calls are TRBV2 and TRBJ1-1, with a weak D call TRBD1 (5 bases). The CDR3 runs to 15 residues. V was cut by 7 bases and J by 1 base, with 16 bases left in between. CDR1 and CDR2 from the germline V gene are SNHLY and FYNNEI. The CDR3, as DNA: TGTGCCAGCACCCACTCTCAAACAGGGAACACTGAAGCTTTCTTT. This translates into CASTHSQTGNTEAFF.

The V call is TRBV6-6, the J call TRBJ2-4; D gene ambiguous. V shed 6 bases and J shed 9 bases, with 15 bases lying between them. There are 13 residues in the CDR3. Germline assignment: CDR1 MNHNY and CDR2 SVGAGI (reference sequence). The CDR3 DNA sequence: TGTGCCAGCAGCCCCGGAGCCATTCCCATTCAGTACTTC. Protein: CASSPGAIPIQYF.

The V and J genes are TRBV9 and TRBJ2-3; the match to TRBD2 covers 12 bases. Germline V gene data show CDR1 as SGDLS and CDR2 as YYNGEE. The CDR3 runs to 16 residues. Trimming removed 4 bases from V and 5 bases from J; junction bases left unmatched: 8. CDR3: CASSPGLAGGLDTQYF. Written as DNA, the CDR3 is TGTGCCAGCAGCCCGGGACTAGCGGGCGGGTTAGATACGCAGTATTTT.

V and J are TRBV5-1 and TRBJ1-1; D might be TRBD1 (5 bases). The CDR3 totals 11 residues. Germline loops: CDR1 SGHRS, CDR2 YFSETQ. Trimming left V 6 bases short and J 6 bases short, with 9 bases between. The CDR3 loop reads CASMGPAEAFF. Written as DNA, the CDR3 is TGCGCCAGCATGGGGCCAGCTGAAGCTTTCTTT.

The gene calls are TRBV4-2 and TRBJ2-1; TRBD2 matches 9 bases. V was clipped by 4 bases and J by 8 bases; unmatched bases: 9. This CDR3 is 15 amino acids long. Germline-derived CDR1 and CDR2 are LGHNA and YNFKEQ. CDR3 loop: CASSLQRGVLDEQFF. CDR3 coding DNA: TGTGCCAGCAGCCTTCAGCGGGGGGTGCTGGATGAGCAGTTCTTC.